A selection of T cell receptor beta chains follows, all from one sample in a study of neurological immune-mediated disorders. TCRdb reprocessed the 5' RACE reads with MiXCR, giving one entry per CDR3 protein. The sample holds about 80,000 distinct CDR3 sequences, 4.5% to 7.5% seen once. Sequenced sample: PBMCs. These receptors were collected from a woman aged 60-70 years with multiple sclerosis. The CDR3 runs from the conserved cysteine through the conserved F or W. The D gene is left open where the match is weak. Where a row states a size, it is once, few, many or the class of an expanded clone; other rows omit it.

>TRBV9|TRBD1|TRBJ1-1|many
TGTGCCAGCAGCGCCCAACAGGGGGCAAATACTGAAGCTTTCTTT
CASSAQQGANTEAFF
>TRBV12-3/TRBV12-4|.|TRBJ1-4|many
TGTGCCAGCAGTGCTTTGGCGACTAATGAAAAACTGTTTTTT
CASSALATNEKLFF
>TRBV29-1|.|TRBJ2-2|many
TGCAGCGTCCCGACACGGGGGGCGACGAACACCGGGGAGCTGTTTTTT
CSVPTRGATNTGELFF
>TRBV5-1|.|TRBJ2-1|.
TGCGCCAGCAACCAGGGGCCGGCCTACAATGAGCAGTTCTTC
CASNQGPAYNEQFF
>TRBV20-1|TRBD1|TRBJ1-2|.
TGCAGTGCTAGAGGCCCGGACAGGGTGGGCGGCTACACCTTC
CSARGPDRVGGYTF
>TRBV19|TRBD1|TRBJ1-1|many
TGTGCCAGTACTGTAGACAGGGCGACCCCTGAAGCTTTCTTT
CASTVDRATPEAFF
>TRBV9|.|TRBJ1-2|few
TGTGCCAGCAGAAACAGGGCCGACTATGGCTACACCTTC
CASRNRADYGYTF
>TRBV2|.|TRBJ1-5|.
TGTGCCAGCAGTGGAGGAGGGTATAGCAATCAGCCCCAGCATTTT
CASSGGGYSNQPQHF
>TRBV18|TRBD2|TRBJ2-7|.
TGTGCCAGCTCACCAAGCGGGAGCTCCTACGAGCAGTACTTC
CASSPSGSSYEQYF
>TRBV12-3/TRBV12-4|TRBD1|TRBJ2-7|many
TGTGCCAGCAGTCCACCGGGACAGGGGGGTTACGAGCAGTACTTC
CASSPPGQGGYEQYF
>TRBV5-1|.|TRBJ2-2|many
TGCGCCAGCAGCTTGGATCTAAACACCGGGGAGCTGTTTTTT
CASSLDLNTGELFF
>TRBV5-1|.|TRBJ1-2|.
TGCGCCAGCTCCGTGGGGGTGACATCCAACTATGGCTACACCTTC
CASSVGVTSNYGYTF
>TRBV7-6|.|TRBJ1-1|many
TGTGCCAGCAGCTCAGGGGTGGGGAACACTGAAGCTTTCTTT
CASSSGVGNTEAFF
>TRBV12-3/TRBV12-4|.|TRBJ2-2|many
TGTGCCAGCAGTTTAAAGCGGGCCGGGGAGCTGTTTTTT
CASSLKRAGELFF
>TRBV12-3/TRBV12-4|TRBD2|TRBJ2-3|many
TGTGCCAGCACCGGAGGCCGGGGGGCGCGGGGGGTTACGCAGTATTTT
CASTGGRGARGVTQYF
>TRBV4-1|TRBD1|TRBJ2-1|many
TGCGCCAGCAGCCTCCAGACAGGGTGGGAGCAGTTCTTC
CASSLQTGWEQFF
>TRBV29-1|TRBD2|TRBJ2-7|few
TGCAGCGTTGCCGGGGGGGGCTACGAGCAGTACTTC
CSVAGGGYEQYF
>TRBV5-1|.|TRBJ1-4|many
TGCGCCAGCAGCTTGGAGGGAGCAACTAATGAAAAACTGTTTTTT
CASSLEGATNEKLFF
>TRBV6-6|TRBD1|TRBJ2-7|many
TGTGCCAGCAGTCCCGGACAGGGAGGCCCCTACGAGCAGTACTTC
CASSPGQGGPYEQYF
>TRBV5-1|.|TRBJ2-7|many
TGCGCCAGCAGCTTGGCTTGGGGGGGCCCCTACGAGCAGTACTTC
CASSLAWGGPYEQYF
>TRBV5-1|.|TRBJ1-6|few
TGCGCCAGCAGCTTGTCGGGGGCGTCCTCCTATAATTCACCCCTCCACTTT
CASSLSGASSYNSPLHF
>TRBV7-6|.|TRBJ2-1|many
TGTGCCAGCAGCACAAACGATTTCAATGAGCAGTTCTTC
CASSTNDFNEQFF